This T cell receptor beta chain was sequenced during a study of neurological immune-mediated disorders. Study-wide results and caveats: Across subjects, no CDR3 amino acid sequence appeared in expanded clones of more than one subject, a finding that suggested private repertoires in all groups. None of the features examined (clinical or MRI) was associated with the multiple sclerosis repertoire cluster. A possible signature was seen in one related-CDR3 cluster, into which phylogenetic grouping placed the repertoires of 18 of 34 multiple sclerosis patients.

Template-switch 5'RACE cDNA synthesis added a 10-nucleotide unique molecular identifier. Via MiXCR, TCRdb re-called the 5' RACE reads, giving one row per CDR3 protein. The sample includes roughly 75,000 distinct CDR3 sequences, roughly 2.6% seen only once; the top ten take 1.1%. The junction had 6 bases not matched to a gene; V was cut back by 2 bases and J by 8 bases. The germline V gene has CDR1 SQVTM and CDR2 ANQGSEA. The CDR3 has 13 residues. The table lists this clonotype with many counts. Its antigen is not identified. The sequence was collected from a woman between 25 and 40 years old with multiple sclerosis. The sample consisted of PBMCs. The chain couples TRBV29-1 to TRBJ2-1; 7 positions agree with TRBD2. CDR3 coding DNA: TGCAGCGTTGAACCCACTAGCGTGGATGAGCAGTTCTTC. As protein: CSVEPTSVDEQFF.